The next 20 T cell receptor beta chains were all read from a single sample in a study of blood T cell repertoires in COVID-19. Assay used: immunoSEQ multiplex PCR; TCRdb lists only in-frame clones, some missing. The table lists more than 200,000 clones, roughly 84% of them singletons. The sequenced sample was peripheral blood. All receptors come from a woman of 80 years or more with COVID-19, enrolled during active disease.

The chain carries TRBV7-2 and TRBJ2-1; 9 nucleotides match TRBD1. With 6 bases clipped from V and 3 bases from J, the junction kept 9 bases outside the gene matches. This CDR3 spans 16 amino acids. CDR1 is SGHTA and CDR2 is FQGNSA in the germline V gene. CDR3 DNA: TGTGCCAGCAGATCTCTGGGACAGGGACACTACAATGAGCAGTTCTTC. It yields the protein CASRSLGQGHYNEQFF.

The genes are TRBV4-1 and TRBJ1-2; tentative D call: TRBD1 (5 bases). The CDR3 is 17 amino acids. Germline CDR1 reads MGHRA; CDR2 reads YSYEKL. The V gene lost 4 bases and the J gene lost 4 bases, with 22 bases spanning the gap. As DNA, the CDR3 is TGCGCCAGCAGCCCCTCGAGAGGGACGAAGGAGGGCTATGGCTACACCTTC. It codes for CASSPSRGTKEGYGYTF.

This rearrangement joins TRBV19 to TRBJ2-3; a weak D match, TRBD2 (7 bases). Trimming took 5 bases from V and 5 from J, leaving 17 bases between them. This CDR3 spans 15 amino acids. Germline V gives CDR1 LNHDA, CDR2 SQIVND (reference sequence). The DNA for the CDR3 is TGTGCCAGTAGTCCCCTCGGGGGGCTCGGAGATACGCAGTATTTT. Protein sequence: CASSPLGGLGDTQYF.

The chain uses TRBV5-8 and TRBJ1-3; a weak D match, TRBD1 (5 bases). The germline V gene encodes CDR1 SGHTS and CDR2 YDEGEE. The CDR3 extends over 14 amino acids. The ends were cut back, 3 bases at V and 4 bases at J, with 11 bases in the middle. CDR3 DNA sequence: TGTGCCAGCAGCTACGGACAAACGGGAAACACCATATATTTT. Translating it yields CASSYGQTGNTIYF.

The CDR3 DNA reads TGTGCCAGCAGTGAATCCAACAGGTTTAATGAAAAACTGTTTTTT. It encodes CASSESNRFNEKLFF. The chain recombines TRBV25-1 with TRBJ1-4, with D possibly being TRBD1 (5 bases). The CDR3 totals 15 residues. Germline V gene sequence: CDR1 MGHDK, CDR2 SYGVNS. Between the trimmed V and J ends, which lost 1 base and 4 bases, there was a span of 10 bases.

In this sample, this clone turned up once. J is TRBJ1-1 and V is TRBV5-1, with 12 nucleotides matching TRBD1. Germline values: CDR1 SGHRS, CDR2 YFSETQ. CDR3 length: 18 residues. J gave up 2 bases and V 2 bases, and 10 bases lay outside the gene matches. Here the CDR3 DNA reads TGCGCCAGCAGCTTAAATCCGGGACAGGGGGCTTCTAACACTGAAGCTTTCTTT. Translating it yields CASSLNPGQGASNTEAFF.

The genes are TRBV28 and TRBJ1-5; no clear D gene. This CDR3 comprises 12 residues. Trimming cost V 7 bases and J 7 bases, with 11 bases left between them. Germline V gene lookup returns CDR1 MDHEN and CDR2 SYDVKM. CDR3 sequence: CASTSSPQPQHF. The DNA for the CDR3 is TGTGCCAGCACCTCGAGCCCACAGCCCCAGCATTTT.

The chain employs TRBV5-4 and TRBJ1-2; D gene uncertain. The CDR3 is made up of 14 amino acids. Deletions cut 4 bases from V and 1 base from J, with 11 bases between. Germline V gene lookup returns CDR1 SGHNT and CDR2 YYREEE (reference sequence). DNA of the CDR3: TGTGCCAGCAGCCCGTACAGTGGTAACTATGGCTACACCTTC. Translated, it gives CASSPYSGNYGYTF.

The chain uses TRBV19 and TRBJ2-7, with D perhaps TRBD1 (9 bases). This CDR3 is 15 amino acids long. Germline V gives CDR1 LNHDA, CDR2 SQIVND (reference sequence). V dropped 5 bases and J dropped 1 base, with 15 bases sitting between them. The CDR3 DNA reads as TGTGCCAGTAGTCGGGGGGGACAGGGATCCTACGAGCAGTACTTC. It is translated as CASSRGGQGSYEQYF.

This chain joins TRBV5-1 and TRBJ1-5; D call uncertain. Germline CDR1 and CDR2: SGHRS and YFSETQ. V dropped 4 bases and J dropped 2 bases, with 10 bases sitting between them. CDR3 length equals 14 residues. CDR3: CASSQLGGNQPQHF. The CDR3 nucleotides are TGCGCCAGCAGCCAACTCGGGGGCAATCAGCCCCAGCATTTT.

The chain couples TRBV28 to TRBJ2-6; D remains ambiguous. Germline values: CDR1 MDHEN, CDR2 SYDVKM. V gave up 3 bases and J gave up 0 bases, with 12 bases separating them. The CDR3 length is 17 residues. The CDR3 nucleotides read TGTGCCAGCAGTTTCCTTGGGCAAAGCTCTGGGGCCAACGTCCTGACTTTC. This gives the protein CASSFLGQSSGANVLTF. The full variable domain, in which reference TRBV28 and TRBJ2-6 provide the parts outside the CDR3, is DVKVTQSSRYLVKRTGEKVFLECVQDMDHENMFWYRQDPGLGLRLIYFSYDVKMKEKGDIPEGYSVSREKKERFSLILESASTNQTSMYLCASSFLGQSSGANVLTFGAGSRLTVL.

The chain has TRBV7-9 and TRBJ2-1; 13 nucleotides agree with TRBD2. The CDR3 has 15 amino acids. Germline V lookup: CDR1 SEHNR, CDR2 FQNEAQ (reference sequence). J gave up 7 bases and V 4 bases, and 4 bases lay outside the gene matches. The CDR3 protein is CASSYTSGGENEQFF. DNA for the CDR3: TGTGCCAGCAGCTACACTAGCGGGGGGGAGAATGAGCAGTTCTTC.

The chain has TRBV15 and TRBJ1-4; TRBD1 matches at 10 bases. Germline V gene data show CDR1 as LNHNV and CDR2 as YYDKDF (reference sequence). V lost 3 bases and J lost 8; bases outside the gene matches: 9. This CDR3 contains 16 residues. The CDR3 DNA reads TGTGCCACCAGCAGGGAAATCGGGACAGGGGCGGAAAAACTGTTTTTT. Protein: CATSREIGTGAEKLFF.

This rearrangement joins TRBV6-2 or TRBV6-3 to TRBJ1-5, with 11 bases fitting TRBD1. The junction had 7 bases not matched to a gene; V was cut back by 3 bases and J by 0 bases. The germline CDR1 and CDR2 sequences are MNHEY and SVGEGT. The CDR3 is made up of 18 amino acids. The CDR3 loop reads CASSYGTGGSYSNQPQHF. The CDR3 DNA sequence: TGTGCCAGCAGTTATGGGACAGGGGGATCCTATAGCAATCAGCCCCAGCATTTT.

This chain uses TRBV27 with TRBJ1-3; the match to TRBD1 covers 10 bases. Germline-derived CDR1 and CDR2 are MNHEY and SMNVEV (reference sequence). V was pared by 5 bases and J by 7 bases, with 14 bases of the junction left unmatched. The CDR3 consists of 17 residues. CDR3 sequence: CASSPDRGDGMGNTIYF. The CDR3 nucleotides read TGTGCCAGCAGTCCGGACAGGGGGGACGGCATGGGCAACACCATATATTTT.

The gene calls are TRBV7-2 and TRBJ2-1, with 7 positions matching TRBD1. The ends lost 2 bases at V and 0 bases at J; junction bases unmatched: 4. Germline CDR1 reads SGHTA; CDR2 reads FQGNSA. CDR3 size: 16 residues. The CDR3 region has the DNA TGTGCCAGCAGCTTATGGTGGGACAGCTCCTACAATGAGCAGTTCTTC. Translated, it gives CASSLWWDSSYNEQFF. The full variable domain, its missing parts supplied by reference TRBV7-2 and TRBJ2-1, is GAGVSQSPSNKVTEKGKDVELRCDPISGHTALYWYRQSLGQGLEFLIYFQGNSAPDKSGLPSDRFSAERTGGSVSTLTIQRTQQEDSAVYLCASSLWWDSSYNEQFFGPGTRLTVL.

This rearrangement joins TRBV27 to TRBJ1-2, with 9 nucleotides matching TRBD1. Per the germline V gene, CDR1 is MNHEY and CDR2 is SMNVEV (reference sequence). This CDR3 comprises 15 residues. V shed 4 bases and J 1 base; nucleotides not matched to a gene: 4. The CDR3 sequence: CASSSVDRGNYGYTF. CDR3 DNA sequence: TGTGCCAGCAGTTCCGTGGACAGGGGTAACTATGGCTACACCTTC.

This chain joins TRBV19 and TRBJ2-7; 9 nucleotides match TRBD1. This CDR3 is 13 amino acids long. The trim removed 3 bases at V and 6 bases at J, leaving 3 bases unmatched. The germline V gene encodes CDR1 LNHDA and CDR2 SQIVND (reference sequence). The CDR3 here is CASSIGTGSEQYF. CDR3 sequence (DNA): TGTGCCAGTAGTATCGGGACAGGGTCCGAGCAGTACTTC.

This chain joins TRBV6-5 and TRBJ1-4; no firm D call. CDR3 size: 15 residues. From germline, CDR1 is MNHEY and CDR2 SVGAGI. V shed 4 bases and J shed 7 bases, with 16 bases lying between them. CDR3: CASSFRRPGGEKLFF. The CDR3, as DNA: TGTGCCAGCAGTTTTCGAAGGCCAGGAGGTGAAAAACTGTTTTTT.

This chain connects TRBV4-2 to TRBJ1-2, with D possibly matching TRBD1 (5 bases). CDR3 size: 13 residues. Trimming took off 9 bases at V and 4 bases at J, with 15 bases between the two ends. Looked up from germline, CDR1 is LGHNA and CDR2 is YNFKEQ. CDR3 sequence reads: CASSGQGLYGYTF. The CDR3 coding sequence is TGTGCCAGTTCTGGCCAGGGACTCTATGGCTACACCTTC.